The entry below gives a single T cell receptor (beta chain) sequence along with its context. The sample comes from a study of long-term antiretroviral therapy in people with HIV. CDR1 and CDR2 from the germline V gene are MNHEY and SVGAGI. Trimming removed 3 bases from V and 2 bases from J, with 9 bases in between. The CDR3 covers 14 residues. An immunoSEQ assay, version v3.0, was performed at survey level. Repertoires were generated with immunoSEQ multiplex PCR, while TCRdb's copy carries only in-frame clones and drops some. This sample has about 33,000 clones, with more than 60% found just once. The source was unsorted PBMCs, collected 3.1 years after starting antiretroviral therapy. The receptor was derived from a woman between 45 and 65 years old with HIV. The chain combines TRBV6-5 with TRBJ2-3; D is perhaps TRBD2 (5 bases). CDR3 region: CASSYERDTDTQYF. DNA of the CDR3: TGTGCCAGCAGTTATGAGAGGGACACAGATACGCAGTATTTT.